The present entry profiles one TCR beta chain with its context. The target antigen is unknown. The sample originates from a study of identical twins. The germline CDR1 and CDR2 sequences are KGHSH and LQKENI. V shed 4 bases and J 5 bases; nucleotides not matched to a gene: 2. The CDR3 has 12 amino acids. Study-level results: Among monozygotic twins, out-of-frame TCR alpha sharing exceeded what models predicted.

A single record per CDR3 protein comes from TCRdb applying MiXCR to the 5' RACE reads. The sample lists 540,000 or so distinct CDR3 sequences; around 20% were seen once. The data also belong to a second study, concerning yellow fever vaccine responses in identical twins.

Specimen: CD4+ T cells sorted from blood. The TCR was taken from a woman under 30 in good health. The V call is TRBV18, the J call TRBJ2-7; the match to TRBD1 covers 7 bases. CDR3 region: CASSRQGDEQYF. DNA for the CDR3: TGTGCCAGCTCACGTCAGGGGGACGAGCAGTACTTC.